This T cell receptor beta chain was identified during a study of technical replicates of blood from a few donors. CDR1 and CDR2 from the germline V gene are SEHNR and FQNEAQ (reference sequence). The CDR3 length is 15 residues. V was clipped by 2 bases and J by 7 bases; unmatched bases: 8. Assay: immunoSEQ multiplex PCR; the TCRdb copy retains only in-frame clones and omits some. The sample records approximately 15,000 clones, roughly 87% being singletons. This receptor was taken from a human donor in good health. This chain joins TRBV7-9 and TRBJ2-3, with 8 positions matching TRBD2. Sequences were obtained from PBMCs. As DNA, the CDR3 is TGTGCCAGCAGCTTAACGGGCGGGACTAGGCATACGCAGTATTTT. Translated: CASSLTGGTRHTQYF.